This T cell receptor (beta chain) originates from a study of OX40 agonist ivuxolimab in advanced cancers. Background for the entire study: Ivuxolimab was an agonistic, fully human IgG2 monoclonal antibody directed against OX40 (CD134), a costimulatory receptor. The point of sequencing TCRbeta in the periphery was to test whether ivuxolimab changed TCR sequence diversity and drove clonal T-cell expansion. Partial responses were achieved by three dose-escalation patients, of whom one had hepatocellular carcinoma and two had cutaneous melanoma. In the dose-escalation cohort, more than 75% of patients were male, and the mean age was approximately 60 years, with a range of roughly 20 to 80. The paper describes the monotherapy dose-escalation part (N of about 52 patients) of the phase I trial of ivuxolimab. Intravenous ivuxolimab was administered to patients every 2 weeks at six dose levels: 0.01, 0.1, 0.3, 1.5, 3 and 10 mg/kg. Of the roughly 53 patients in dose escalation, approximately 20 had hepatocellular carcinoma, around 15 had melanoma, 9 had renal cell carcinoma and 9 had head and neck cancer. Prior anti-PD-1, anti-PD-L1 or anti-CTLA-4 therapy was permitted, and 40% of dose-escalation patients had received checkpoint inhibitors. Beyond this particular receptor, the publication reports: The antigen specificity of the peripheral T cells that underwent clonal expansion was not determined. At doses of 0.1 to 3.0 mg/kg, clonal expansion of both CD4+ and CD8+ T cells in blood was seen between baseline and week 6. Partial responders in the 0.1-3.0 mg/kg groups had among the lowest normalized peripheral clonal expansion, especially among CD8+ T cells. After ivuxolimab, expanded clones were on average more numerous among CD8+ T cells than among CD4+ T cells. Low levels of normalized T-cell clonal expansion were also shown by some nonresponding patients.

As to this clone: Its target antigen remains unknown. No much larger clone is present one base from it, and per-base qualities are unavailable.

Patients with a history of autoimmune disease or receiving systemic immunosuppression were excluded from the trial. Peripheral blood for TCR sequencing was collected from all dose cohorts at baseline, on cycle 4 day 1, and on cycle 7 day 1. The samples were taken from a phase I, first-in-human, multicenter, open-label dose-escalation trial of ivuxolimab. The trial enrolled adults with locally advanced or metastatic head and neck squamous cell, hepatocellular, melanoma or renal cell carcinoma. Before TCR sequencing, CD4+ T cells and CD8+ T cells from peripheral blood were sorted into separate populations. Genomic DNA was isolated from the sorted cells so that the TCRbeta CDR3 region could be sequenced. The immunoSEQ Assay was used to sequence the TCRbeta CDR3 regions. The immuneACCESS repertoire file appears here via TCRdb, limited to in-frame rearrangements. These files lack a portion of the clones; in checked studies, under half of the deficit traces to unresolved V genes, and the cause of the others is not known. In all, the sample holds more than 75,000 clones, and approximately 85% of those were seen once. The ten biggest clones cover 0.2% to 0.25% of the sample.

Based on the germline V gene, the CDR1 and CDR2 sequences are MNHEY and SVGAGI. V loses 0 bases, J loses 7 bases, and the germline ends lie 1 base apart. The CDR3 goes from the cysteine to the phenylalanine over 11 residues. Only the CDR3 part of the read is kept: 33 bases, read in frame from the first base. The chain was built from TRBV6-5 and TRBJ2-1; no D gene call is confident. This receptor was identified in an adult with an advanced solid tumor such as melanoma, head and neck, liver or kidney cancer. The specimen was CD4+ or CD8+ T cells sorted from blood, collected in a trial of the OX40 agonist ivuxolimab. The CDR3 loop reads CASSYSNEQFF. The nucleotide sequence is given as TGTGCCAGCAGTTACTCGAATGAGCAGTTCTTC.